This T cell receptor (beta chain) was recorded in a study of T cell repertoires in cytomegalovirus infection. Study-level information: In public TCR beta signatures, there were indications of both CMV infection and matching HLA type.

V shed 6 bases and J shed 8 bases, with 17 bases lying between them. This CDR3 spans 15 amino acids. In regard to this clonotype: Its specificity is not known.

TCRdb called the reads again in MiXCR, with one record for every CDR3 protein. This table holds about 570,000 distinct CDR3 sequences, 40% found once. Study observations and caveats: HLA-C-restricted CMV-specific TCR beta clonotypes prevailed in the ex vivo response.

Sequenced here: cultured PBMCs, sampled from culture after CMV antigen stimulation. The chain is built from TRBV12-3 or TRBV12-4 and TRBJ1-6; D possibly corresponds to TRBD1 (6 bases). This TCR was sampled from a human donor in good health (CMV status not recorded). Some clones in this sample may be carry-over from other donors' samples. This chain's CDR3 is CASSKWGTKDSPLHF. Here the CDR3 DNA reads TGTGCCAGCAGCAAGTGGGGGACAAAGGATTCACCCCTCCACTTT.